The 13 T cell receptor beta chains below were found in one sample sequenced in a study of human T cells and chemical hapten exposure (dated by TCRdb to 2020 to 2022). Libraries came from RACE. This sample was sequenced with a NextSeq 500. In TCRdb, the public reads were trimmed at Q25 with fastp and aligned with MiXCR, with productive beta chains retained. Each entry is one CDR3 protein sequence, shown with its most common DNA and genes. Within this sample are over 95,000 distinct CDR3 sequences, with 9.5% to 15% of them counted one time only. The ten largest clones represent over 2% of the sample. Per the publication, the time point label means: patch test 1, 2 weeks after DPC sensitization. The intended sense of this specimen's treatment or condition label: therapeutic diphenylcyclopropenone sensitization with weekly scalp DPC. This material consisted of whole blood, taken in connection with sensitization to the hapten diphenylcyclopropenone (DPC). These receptors came from a woman aged 40 to 49 with alopecia areata. Some clones in this sample may be carry-over from other donors' samples.

This clonotype was picked up a small number of times. The genes are TRBV7-2 and TRBJ2-7, with 15 bases lining up with TRBD2. The germline CDR1 and CDR2 sequences are SGHTA and FQGNSA. CDR3 length: 17 residues. Trimming cost V 5 bases and J 2 bases; bases outside gene matches: 7. CDR3 amino acids: CASSRGLAGGSPYEQYF. DNA of the CDR3: TGTGCCAGCAGCCGAGGACTAGCGGGAGGGTCCCCCTACGAGCAGTACTTC.

This rearrangement joins TRBV7-9 to TRBJ2-7; the D gene is possibly TRBD2 (5 bases). This CDR3 has 13 residues. Deletions cut 10 bases from V and 0 bases from J, with 13 bases between. Germline loops: CDR1 SEHNR, CDR2 FQNEAQ (reference sequence). Written as DNA, the CDR3 is TGTGCCACACGACGGGGTGCCTCCTACGAGCAGTACTTC. The encoded protein is CATRRGASYEQYF.

In this sample, this clonotype turned up once. V and J are TRBV7-6 and TRBJ2-1, with TRBD2 matching over 7 bases. Germline-derived CDR1 and CDR2 are SGHVS and FNYEAQ. The CDR3 is made up of 15 amino acids. V gave up 2 bases and J gave up 4 bases; unmatched junction bases: 5. CDR3 loop: CASSLNSGLYNEQFF. The CDR3 bases are TGTGCCAGCAGCTTAAATAGCGGGTTGTACAATGAGCAGTTCTTC.

The table lists this clonotype with many counts. V gene TRBV6-2 or TRBV6-3 combines with J gene TRBJ1-2; the match to TRBD1 covers 9 bases. V was clipped by 4 bases and J by 5 bases; unmatched bases: 8. The CDR3 contains 15 residues. In germline, CDR1 is MNHEY, CDR2 SVGEGT. CDR3 nucleotides: TGTGCCAGCAGTTCCCGGGACAGGGAACGTTATGGCTACACCTTC. Protein sequence: CASSSRDRERYGYTF.

The chain employs TRBV7-6 and TRBJ2-3, with 10 bases fitting TRBD2. The germline CDR1 and CDR2 sequences are SGHVS and FNYEAQ. The CDR3 is 17 amino acids. Trimming took 5 bases from V and 3 from J; bases not matched to a gene: 11. In DNA, the CDR3 is TGTGCCAGCAGCCGCCGAGGGGCTAGCGGGAGAACAGATACGCAGTATTTT. Translation: CASSRRGASGRTDTQYF.

This clonotype occurred many times. V and J are TRBV7-8 and TRBJ2-5, with 7 bases lining up with TRBD2. The germline V gene encodes CDR1 SGHVS and CDR2 FQNEAQ. Trimming removed 0 bases from V and 1 base from J; junction bases left unmatched: 5. The length of the CDR3 is 16 residues. CDR3: CASSLAAGVSQETQYF. CDR3 DNA sequence: TGTGCCAGCAGCTTAGCGGCGGGAGTTTCCCAAGAGACCCAGTACTTC.

This clonotype was detected ten times or more. This chain links TRBV18 with TRBJ1-1; 10 bases match TRBD1. V shed 2 bases and J 5 bases; nucleotides not matched to a gene: 2. This CDR3 has 14 amino acids. The germline gives CDR1 KGHSH, CDR2 LQKENI. CDR3 DNA: TGTGCCAGCTCACCAGGACAGGGGGAAACTGAAGCTTTCTTT. It yields the protein CASSPGQGETEAFF.

There are a few counts of this clonotype. CDR3: CASSLAGLQTPQHF. For the CDR3, the DNA is TGTGCCAGCAGTTTAGCTGGCCTTCAAACGCCCCAGCATTTT. This chain links TRBV12-3 or TRBV12-4 with TRBJ1-5, with D unresolved. V was pared by 0 bases and J by 9 bases, with 12 bases between. The CDR3 is made up of 14 amino acids.

The genes are TRBV12-3 or TRBV12-4 and TRBJ2-6, with 7 positions matching TRBD1. The CDR3 consists of 15 residues. Unmatched junction bases numbered 3, after V lost 4 bases and J lost 3 bases. CDR3 sequence (DNA): TGTGCCAGCAGTTCCACAGGGGTTGGGGCCAACGTCCTGACTTTC. Protein: CASSSTGVGANVLTF.

The chain links TRBV28 to TRBJ1-5; D gene ambiguous. Germline V gene sequence: CDR1 MDHEN, CDR2 SYDVKM. This CDR3 has 15 residues. V was shortened by 5 bases and J by 0 bases, with 11 bases between the two germline ends. DNA for the CDR3: TGTGCCAGCAGTCCAAGCGGGTATAGCAATCAGCCCCAGCATTTT. Its protein product is CASSPSGYSNQPQHF.

This sequence joins TRBV9 and TRBJ2-1; D is unclear. Per the germline V gene, CDR1 is SGDLS and CDR2 is YYNGEE. Between the trimmed V and J ends, which lost 0 bases and 7 bases, there was a span of 8 bases. This CDR3 contains 13 residues. The CDR3 loop is CASSVGTYNEQFF. CDR3 in DNA: TGTGCCAGCAGCGTAGGGACGTATAATGAGCAGTTCTTC. Variable domain in full (rest from reference TRBV9 and TRBJ2-1): DSGVTQTPKHLITATGQRVTLRCSPRSGDLSVYWYQQSLDQGLQFLIQYYNGEERAKGNILERFSAQQFPDLHSELNLSSLELGDSALYFCASSVGTYNEQFFGPGTRLTVL.

The gene calls are TRBV7-2 and TRBJ2-3; 8 bases agree with TRBD2. Germline V gives CDR1 SGHTA, CDR2 FQGNSA. V was clipped by 1 base and J by 4 bases; unmatched bases: 4. CDR3 length: 15 amino acids. The CDR3 region is CASSLVAGRPDTQYF. The CDR3 nucleotides read TGTGCCAGCAGCTTAGTAGCGGGAAGGCCAGATACGCAGTATTTT.

This clonotype turned up a few times. J is TRBJ2-1 and V is TRBV12-3 or TRBV12-4; weak D call: TRBD2 (5 bases). The CDR3 loop spans 15 amino acids. V was trimmed by 7 bases and J by 0 bases, leaving 13 bases between them. CDR3 DNA sequence: TGTGCCAGCACCGGAGGAGCGAGCTCCTACAATGAGCAGTTCTTC. It is translated as CASTGGASSYNEQFF.